The present entry profiles one T cell receptor (beta chain) with its context. Roughly 0.45 to 1 ug RNA was reverse transcribed with random hexamers. TCRdb reprocessed the immunoSEQ multiplex PCR reads via MiXCR and lists one record per CDR3 protein. The sample holds more than 150,000 distinct CDR3 sequences; about 95% are singletons and the top ten take 0.16%. The data were obtained in a study of CD8 T cells in Susac syndrome. V gave up 7 bases and J gave up 2 bases; unmatched junction bases: 6. The CDR3 consists of 14 residues. Germline V gene lookup returns CDR1 LNHNV and CDR2 YYDKDF (reference sequence).

V usage is TRBV15 and J usage is TRBJ2-3; 7 bases map to TRBD1. Sequenced sample: CD4+ T cells from PBMCs. This receptor was taken from a human donor with Susac syndrome. The CDR3 bases are TGTGCCACCACAACAGGGGTCTACACAGATACGCAGTATTTT. It is translated as CATTTGVYTDTQYF.